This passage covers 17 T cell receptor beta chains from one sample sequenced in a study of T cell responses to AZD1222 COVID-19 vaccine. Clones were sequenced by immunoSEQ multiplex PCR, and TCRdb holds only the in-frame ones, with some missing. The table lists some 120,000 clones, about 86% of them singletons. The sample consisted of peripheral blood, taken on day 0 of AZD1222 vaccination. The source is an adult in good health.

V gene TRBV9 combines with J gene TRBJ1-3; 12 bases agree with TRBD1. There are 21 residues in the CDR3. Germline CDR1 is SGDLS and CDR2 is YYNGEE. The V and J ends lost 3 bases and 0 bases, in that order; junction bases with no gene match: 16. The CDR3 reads CASSAGTGGTWGFRSGNTIYF. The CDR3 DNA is TGTGCCAGCAGCGCCGGGACAGGGGGCACGTGGGGATTTCGCTCTGGAAACACCATATATTTT.

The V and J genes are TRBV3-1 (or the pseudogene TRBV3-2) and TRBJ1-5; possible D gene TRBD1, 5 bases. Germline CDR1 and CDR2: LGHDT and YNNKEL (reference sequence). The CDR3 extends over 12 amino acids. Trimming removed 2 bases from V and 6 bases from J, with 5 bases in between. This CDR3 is CASSQRGQPQHF. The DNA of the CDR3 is TGTGCCAGCAGCCAAAGGGGTCAGCCCCAGCATTTT.

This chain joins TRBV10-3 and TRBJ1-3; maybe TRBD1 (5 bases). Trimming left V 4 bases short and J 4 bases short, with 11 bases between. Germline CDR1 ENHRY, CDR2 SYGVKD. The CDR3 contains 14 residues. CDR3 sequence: CAISAGGGGNTIYF. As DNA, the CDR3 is TGTGCCATCAGTGCGGGGGGTGGCGGAAACACCATATATTTT.

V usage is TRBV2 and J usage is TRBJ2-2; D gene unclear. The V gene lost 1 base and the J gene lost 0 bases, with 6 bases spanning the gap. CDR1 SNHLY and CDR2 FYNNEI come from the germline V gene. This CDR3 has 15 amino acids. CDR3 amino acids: CASSEGSANTGELFF. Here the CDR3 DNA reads TGTGCCAGCAGTGAAGGCAGTGCGAACACCGGGGAGCTGTTTTTT.

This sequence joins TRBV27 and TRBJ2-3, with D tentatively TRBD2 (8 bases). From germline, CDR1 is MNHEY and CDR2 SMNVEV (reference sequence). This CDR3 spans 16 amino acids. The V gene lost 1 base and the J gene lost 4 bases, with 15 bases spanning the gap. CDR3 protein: CASSLYGRGLADTQYF. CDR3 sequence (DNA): TGTGCCAGCAGTTTATACGGGAGGGGGCTCGCAGATACGCAGTATTTT.

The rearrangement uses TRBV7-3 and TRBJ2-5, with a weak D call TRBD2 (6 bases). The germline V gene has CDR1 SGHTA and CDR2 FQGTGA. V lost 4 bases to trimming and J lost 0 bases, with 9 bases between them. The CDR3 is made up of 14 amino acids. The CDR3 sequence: CASSSGLNQETQYF. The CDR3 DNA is TGTGCCAGCAGCTCGGGACTGAACCAAGAGACCCAGTACTTC. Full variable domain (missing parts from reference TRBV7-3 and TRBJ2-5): GAGVSQTPSNKVTEKGKYVELRCDPISGHTALYWYRQSLGQGPEFLIYFQGTGAADDSGLPNDRFFAVRPEGSVSTLKIQRTERGDSAVYLCASSSGLNQETQYFGPGTRLLVL.

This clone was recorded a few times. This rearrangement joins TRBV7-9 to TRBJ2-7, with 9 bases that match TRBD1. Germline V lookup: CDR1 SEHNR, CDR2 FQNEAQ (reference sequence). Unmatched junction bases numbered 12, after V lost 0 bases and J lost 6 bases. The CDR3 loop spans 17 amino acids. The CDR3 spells CASSLARGQGILVEQYF. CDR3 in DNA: TGTGCCAGCAGCTTAGCGAGGGGACAGGGTATCTTGGTCGAGCAGTACTTC. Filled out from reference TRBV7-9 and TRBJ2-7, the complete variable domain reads DTGVSQNPRHKITKRGQNVTFRCDPISEHNRLYWYRQTLGQGPEFLTYFQNEAQLEKSRLLSDRFSAERPKGSFSTLEIQRTEQGDSAMYLCASSLARGQGILVEQYFGPGTRLTVT.

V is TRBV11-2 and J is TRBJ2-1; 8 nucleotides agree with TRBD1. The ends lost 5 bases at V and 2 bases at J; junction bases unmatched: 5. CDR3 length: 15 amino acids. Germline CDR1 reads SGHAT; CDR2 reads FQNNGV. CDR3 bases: TGTGCCAGCAGCGAGCGGACAGGGCCCTACAATGAGCAGTTCTTC. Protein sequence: CASSERTGPYNEQFF. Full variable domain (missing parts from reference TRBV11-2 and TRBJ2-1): EAGVAQSPRYKIIEKRQSVAFWCNPISGHATLYWYQQILGQGPKLLIQFQNNGVVDDSQLPKDRFSAERLKGVDSTLKIQPAKLEDSAVYLCASSERTGPYNEQFFGPGTRLTVL.

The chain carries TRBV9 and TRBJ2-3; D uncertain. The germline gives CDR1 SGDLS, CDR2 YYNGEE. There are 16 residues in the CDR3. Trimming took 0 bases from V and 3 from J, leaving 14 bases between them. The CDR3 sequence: CASSVVSGPRTDTQYF. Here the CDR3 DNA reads TGTGCCAGCAGCGTAGTCTCCGGACCGCGTACAGATACGCAGTATTTT. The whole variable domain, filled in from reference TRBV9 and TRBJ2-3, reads DSGVTQTPKHLITATGQRVTLRCSPRSGDLSVYWYQQSLDQGLQFLIQYYNGEERAKGNILERFSAQQFPDLHSELNLSSLELGDSALYFCASSVVSGPRTDTQYFGPGTRLTVL.

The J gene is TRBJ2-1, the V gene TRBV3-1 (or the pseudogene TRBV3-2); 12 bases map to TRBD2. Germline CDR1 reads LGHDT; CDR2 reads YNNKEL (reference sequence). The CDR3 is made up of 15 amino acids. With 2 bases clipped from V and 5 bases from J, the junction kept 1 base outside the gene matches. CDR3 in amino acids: CASSQRTSGDNEQFF. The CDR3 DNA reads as TGTGCCAGCAGCCAAAGGACTAGCGGGGACAATGAGCAGTTCTTC.

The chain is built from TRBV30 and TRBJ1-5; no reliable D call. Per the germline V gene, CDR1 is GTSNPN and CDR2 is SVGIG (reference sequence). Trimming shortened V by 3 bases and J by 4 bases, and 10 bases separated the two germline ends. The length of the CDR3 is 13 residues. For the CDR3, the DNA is TGTGCCTGGAGCCTAGCCGGGAATCAGCCCCAGCATTTT. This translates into CAWSLAGNQPQHF. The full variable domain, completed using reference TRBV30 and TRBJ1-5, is SQTIHQWPATLVQPVGSPLSLECTVEGTSNPNLYWYRQAAGRGLQLLFYSVGIGQISSEVPQNLSASRPQDRQFILSSKKLLLSDSGFYLCAWSLAGNQPQHFGDGTRLSIL.

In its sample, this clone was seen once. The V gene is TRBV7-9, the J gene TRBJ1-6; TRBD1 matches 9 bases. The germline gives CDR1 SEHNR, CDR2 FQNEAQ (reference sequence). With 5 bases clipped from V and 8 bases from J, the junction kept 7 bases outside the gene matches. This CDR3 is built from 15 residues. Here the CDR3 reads CASSPPGQGYSPLHF. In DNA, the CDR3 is TGTGCCAGCAGCCCCCCAGGACAGGGGTATTCACCCCTCCACTTT.

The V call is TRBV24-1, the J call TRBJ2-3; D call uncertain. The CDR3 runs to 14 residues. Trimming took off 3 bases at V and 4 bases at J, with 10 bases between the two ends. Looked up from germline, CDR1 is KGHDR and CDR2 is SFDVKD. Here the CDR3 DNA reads TGTGCCACCAGTGATGGGGTCAGAGCAGATACGCAGTATTTT. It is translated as CATSDGVRADTQYF.

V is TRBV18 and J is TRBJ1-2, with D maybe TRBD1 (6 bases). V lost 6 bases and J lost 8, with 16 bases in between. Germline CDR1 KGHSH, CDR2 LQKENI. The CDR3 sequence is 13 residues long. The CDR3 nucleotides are TGTGCCAGCTCCCCCGACAGGAGCGGCGGCTACACCTTC. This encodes CASSPDRSGGYTF.

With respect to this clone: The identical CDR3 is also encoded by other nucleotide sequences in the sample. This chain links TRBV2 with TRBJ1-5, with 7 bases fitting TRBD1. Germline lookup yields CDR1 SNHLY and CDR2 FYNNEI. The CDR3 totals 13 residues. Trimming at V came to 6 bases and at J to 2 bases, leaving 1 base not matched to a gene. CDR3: CASSDRGNQPQHF. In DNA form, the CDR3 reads TGTGCCAGCAGCGACAGGGGCAATCAGCCCCAGCATTTT. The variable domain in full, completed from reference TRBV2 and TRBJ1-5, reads EPEVTQTPSHQVTQMGQEVILRCVPISNHLYFYWYRQILGQKVEFLVSFYNNEISEKSEIFDDQFSVERPDGSNFTLKIRSTKLEDSAMYFCASSDRGNQPQHFGDGTRLSIL.

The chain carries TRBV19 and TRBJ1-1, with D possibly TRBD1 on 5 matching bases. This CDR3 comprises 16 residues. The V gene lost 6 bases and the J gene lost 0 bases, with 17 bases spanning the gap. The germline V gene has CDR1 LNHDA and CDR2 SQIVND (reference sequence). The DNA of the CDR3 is TGTGCCAGTAGCCCCGACAGAGTCTTCATGAACACTGAAGCTTTCTTT. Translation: CASSPDRVFMNTEAFF. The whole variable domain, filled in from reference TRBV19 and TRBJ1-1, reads DGGITQSPKYLFRKEGQNVTLSCEQNLNHDAMYWYRQDPGQGLRLIYYSQIVNDFQKGDIAEGYSVSREKKESFPLTVTSAQKNPTAFYLCASSPDRVFMNTEAFFGQGTRLTVV.

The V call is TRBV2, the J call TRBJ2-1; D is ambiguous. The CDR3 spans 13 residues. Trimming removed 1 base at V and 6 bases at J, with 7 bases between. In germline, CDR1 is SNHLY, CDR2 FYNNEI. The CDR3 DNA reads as TGTGCCAGCAGTGAAGTGGGCCTCAATGAGCAGTTCTTC. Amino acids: CASSEVGLNEQFF.